The rows below give T cell receptor gamma chains drawn from one sample of a study of γδ T cells in repeated Plasmodium falciparum infection. TCRdb re-called clones from the multiplex PCR reads using CATT. The sample has tens of thousands of gamma-chain clones, 2.5% to 3.5% seen once; the top ten hold roughly a third. What was sequenced was gamma-delta T cells from blood. The source of these receptors is a pool of human donors (malaria-infected and uninfected, not separated). Both conserved end residues are part of each CDR3. The order of the fields is V gene, clone size, J gene, CDR3 DNA, CDR3 protein. Sizes are listed as once, few, many or a size class.

>TRGV9|many|TRGJ1/TRGJ2
TGTGCCTTGTGGGATCCGTATTATTATAAGAAACTCTTT
CALWDPYYYKKLF
>TRGV9|many|TRGJ1/TRGJ2
TGTGCCTTGTGGGAGGTGGGGTTTAGGAAGAAACTCTTT
CALWEVGFRKKLF
>TRGV9|many|TRGJ1/TRGJ2
TGTGCCTTGTGGGAGGTGCGAGGAGGAGGTAAGAAACTCTTT
CALWEVRGGGKKLF
>TRGV5|many|TRGJP1
TGTGCCACCTGGGACAGAGATACCACTGGTTGGTTCAAGATATTT
CATWDRDTTGWFKIF
>TRGV4|many|TRGJP2
TGTGCCACCTGGGTCTGGAGGAGGATCAAGACGTTT
CATWVWRRIKTF
>TRGV2|many|TRGJ1/TRGJ2
TGTGCCACCTGGGACGACCTATATTATTATAAGAAACTCTTT
CATWDDLYYYKKLF
>TRGV2|many|TRGJ1/TRGJ2
TGTGCCACCTGGGACGGGCCCCTCGGTTATAAGAAACTCTTT
CATWDGPLGYKKLF
>TRGV2|many|TRGJ1/TRGJ2
TGTGCCACCTGGGATTTCCTTTATTATAAGAAACTCTTT
CATWDFLYYKKLF
>TRGV9|medium-sized|TRGJ1/TRGJ2
TGTGCCTTGTGGGAGATTTATAAGAAACTCTTT
CALWEIYKKLF
>TRGV9|medium-sized|TRGJ1/TRGJ2
TGTGCCTTGTGGGAGTCTTATTATAAGAAACTCTTT
CALWESYYKKLF
>TRGV4|many|TRGJ1/TRGJ2
TGTGCCACCTGGGATGGGCATGAGTATTATAAGAAACTCTTT
CATWDGHEYYKKLF
>TRGV3|many|TRGJ1/TRGJ2
TGTGCCACCTGGGACAGTCTGAATTATTATAAGAAACTCTTT
CATWDSLNYYKKLF
>TRGV9|few|TRGJP
TGTGCCTTGTGGTCCGGAAAAATCAAGGTATTT
CALWSGKIKVF
>TRGV2|many|TRGJP1
TGTGCCGCCTGGGACGCTCCCACTGGTTGGTTCAAGATATTT
CAAWDAPTGWFKIF
>TRGV3|many|TRGJ1/TRGJ2
TGTGCCATCTGGGACAGGCAAGTAAAGAAACTCTTT
CAIWDRQVKKLF
>TRGV9|many|TRGJP1
TGTGCCTTGTGGGAGGTGCACCTATATACCACTGGTTGGTTCAAGATATTT
CALWEVHLYTTGWFKIF
>TRGV4|many|TRGJ1/TRGJ2
TGTGCCACCTGGGACTTCAATTATAAGAAACTCTTT
CATWDFNYKKLF
>TRGV4|many|TRGJ1/TRGJ2
TGTGCCACCTGGGATGGGCCTAGGGATTATTATAAGAAACTCTTT
CATWDGPRDYYKKLF
>TRGV4|many|TRGJ1/TRGJ2
TGTGCCACCTGGGATGGGCGCCTACGTCTTTATTATAAGAAACTCTTT
CATWDGRLRLYYKKLF
>TRGV3|many|TRGJ1/TRGJ2
TGTGCCACCTGGGACAGGGGAGGTTATAAGAAACTCTTT
CATWDRGGYKKLF
>TRGV4|many|TRGJP1
TGTGCCACCTGGGATGGGCCAAGCACTGGTTGGTTCAAGATATTT
CATWDGPSTGWFKIF
>TRGV4|many|TRGJ1/TRGJ2
TGTGCCACCCGAGGACCCAAGGAGAAACTCTTT
CATRGPKEKLF
>TRGV9|many|TRGJ1/TRGJ2
TGTGCCTTGTGGGAGGCGAGATATTATAAGAAACTCTTT
CALWEARYYKKLF
>TRGV3|many|TRGJ1/TRGJ2
TGTGCCACCTGGGACAGGAGGGATAAGAAACTCTTT
CATWDRRDKKLF